One and the same sample provided the 29 T cell receptor beta chains below, sequenced in a study of T cell clonotyping in hematopoietic cell transplantation. Time point given: recipient sample about 28 days before transplant, after cytoreduction. Assay: immunoSEQ multiplex PCR; the TCRdb copy retains only in-frame clones and omits some. The sample shows about 80,000 clones, almost 97% of them seen only once. The source material was peripheral blood mononuclear cells, sampled before stem cell transplant. All receptors come from a woman between 50 and 59 years old with acute myeloid leukemia. Some clones in this sample may be carry-over from other donors' samples.

The rearrangement joins TRBV6-1 to TRBJ2-5; D is perhaps TRBD1 (5 bases). This CDR3 region has 14 residues. The germline V and J ends were trimmed by 6 bases and 4 bases, with 15 bases remaining between them. Germline values: CDR1 MNHNS, CDR2 SASEGT. The CDR3 here is CASSLSQGGETQYF. The CDR3 DNA reads TGTGCCAGCAGCCTGTCCCAGGGTGGAGAGACCCAGTACTTC.

This clone was recorded only once. The V and J genes are TRBV6-5 and TRBJ1-2; TRBD1 agrees at 7 bases. The CDR3 runs to 14 residues. Looked up from germline, CDR1 is MNHEY and CDR2 is SVGAGI. J gave up 5 bases and V 5 bases, and 8 bases lay outside the gene matches. The CDR3 spells CASSTSRDSYGYTF. CDR3 DNA: TGTGCCAGCAGTACGTCCCGGGACAGTTATGGCTACACCTTC.

The chain links TRBV5-1 to TRBJ1-4; 7 bases are shared with TRBD1. CDR1 SGHRS and CDR2 YFSETQ come from the germline V gene. The CDR3 is made up of 13 amino acids. After removal of 4 bases from V and 7 bases from J, the junction contained 4 bases not matched to a gene. CDR3 coding DNA: TGCGCCAGCAGCCCCGGGACAGTTGAAAAACTGTTTTTT. This translates into CASSPGTVEKLFF.

The chain is built from TRBV9 and TRBJ2-1; 11 bases are shared with TRBD1. Germline CDR1 is SGDLS and CDR2 is YYNGEE. V shed 4 bases and J 8 bases; nucleotides not matched to a gene: 8. The CDR3 runs 15 residues. CDR3 sequence: CASSFRTGGFDEQFF. The CDR3 DNA reads TGTGCCAGCAGCTTCCGGACAGGGGGCTTTGATGAGCAGTTCTTC.

CDR3 amino acids: CASSLVGAGASTGELFF. The CDR3 nucleotides read TGTGCCAGCAGCTTAGTGGGAGCGGGGGCCAGCACCGGGGAGCTGTTTTTT. The chain links TRBV7-2 to TRBJ2-2, with 8 bases lining up with TRBD2. This CDR3 comprises 17 residues. Germline CDR1 and CDR2: SGHTA and FQGNSA. V shed 1 base, J shed 4 bases, and the junction held 8 bases outside the gene matches.

The chain carries TRBV11-2 and TRBJ1-1; D possibly corresponds to TRBD1 (5 bases). V lost 1 base to trimming and J lost 4 bases, with 10 bases between them. The CDR3 is made up of 14 amino acids. The germline CDR1 and CDR2 sequences are SGHAT and FQNNGV. CDR3 sequence (DNA): TGTGCCAGCAGCTTAGTGAGCAGGGCCACTGAAGCTTTCTTT. Residues: CASSLVSRATEAFF.

The chain recombines TRBV7-8 with TRBJ2-2; 7 bases line up with TRBD1. CDR3 size: 16 residues. CDR1 is SGHVS and CDR2 is FQNEAQ in the germline V gene. Unmatched junction bases numbered 8, after V lost 5 bases and J lost 2 bases. CDR3 in DNA: TGTGCCAGCAGCCTCCGGGACAGCAGAAACACCGGGGAGCTGTTTTTT. Translation gives CASSLRDSRNTGELFF.

The V gene is TRBV2, the J gene TRBJ1-3, with D perhaps TRBD1 (5 bases). Per germline, CDR1 SNHLY and CDR2 FYNNEI. Trimming removed 7 bases at V and 0 bases at J, with 10 bases between. This CDR3 contains 14 residues. The CDR3 bases are TGTGCCAGCACAGGGAGGGACTCTGGAAACACCATATATTTT. It specifies CASTGRDSGNTIYF.

The chain links TRBV5-1 to TRBJ2-7; the match to TRBD1 covers 7 bases. Germline trimming cut 4 bases from V and 0 bases from J; bases unmatched to any gene: 7. Germline-derived CDR1 and CDR2 are SGHRS and YFSETQ. There are 15 residues in the CDR3. The CDR3 DNA reads TGCGCCAGCAGCACCGGGACAGCCAACTCCTACGAGCAGTACTTC. Residues: CASSTGTANSYEQYF.

The chain links TRBV10-1 to TRBJ2-2; TRBD1 matches 10 bases. From germline, CDR1 is WNHNN and CDR2 SYGVQD (reference sequence). Losses at the gene ends were 8 bases for V and 1 base for J; bases not matched to a gene: 1. This CDR3 comprises 14 residues. The CDR3 sequence: CASGQGGNTGELFF. DNA for the CDR3: TGCGCCAGCGGACAGGGGGGGAACACCGGGGAGCTGTTTTTT.

V and J are TRBV9 and TRBJ1-6, with 11 bases that match TRBD1. Trimming cost V 1 base and J 8 bases; bases outside gene matches: 2. This CDR3 region has 15 residues. Germline V CDR1 and CDR2: SGDLS, YYNGEE. The CDR3 region has the DNA TGTGCCAGCAGCGTATTGGGACAGGGGGATTCACCCCTCCACTTT. The encoded protein is CASSVLGQGDSPLHF.

In this sample, this clone turned up once. V usage is TRBV12-5 and J usage is TRBJ1-2; maybe TRBD1 (5 bases). Trimming took off 6 bases at V and 3 bases at J, with 8 bases between the two ends. The CDR3 has 12 residues. Per germline, CDR1 LGHNT and CDR2 FRNRAP. The CDR3 region is CASGVGDYGYTF. The CDR3 DNA follows: TGTGCTAGTGGAGTGGGGGACTATGGCTACACCTTC.

This chain links TRBV30 with TRBJ1-2; D uncertain. Trimming removed 0 bases at V and 6 bases at J, with 11 bases between. The CDR3 length is 13 residues. Germline V gene lookup returns CDR1 GTSNPN and CDR2 SVGIG (reference sequence). Here the CDR3 reads CAWSVAGLDGYTF. CDR3 sequence (DNA): TGTGCCTGGAGTGTAGCGGGGTTGGATGGCTACACCTTC.

V gene TRBV28 combines with J gene TRBJ2-2; TRBD1 agrees at 7 bases. The CDR3 extends over 17 amino acids. The V and J ends lost 7 bases and 3 bases, in that order; junction bases with no gene match: 14. The germline V gene has CDR1 MDHEN and CDR2 SYDVKM. CDR3 nucleotide sequence: TGTGCCAGCACCATGAGAGGGGGCGTGGATTACACCGGGGAGCTGTTTTTT. Residues: CASTMRGGVDYTGELFF.

The rearrangement links TRBV5-6 to TRBJ1-1, with unresolved D. V was shortened by 0 bases and J by 5 bases, with 8 bases between the two germline ends. This CDR3 is built from 13 residues. Germline CDR1 reads SGHDT; CDR2 reads YYEEEE. The CDR3 DNA reads TGTGCCAGCAGCTTGGGGGCGCGAACTGAAGCTTTCTTT. This codes for CASSLGARTEAFF. The variable domain in full, with the rest retrieved from reference TRBV5-6 and TRBJ1-1, is DAGVTQSPTHLIKTRGQQVTLRCSPKSGHDTVSWYQQALGQGPQFIFQYYEEEERQRGNFPDRFSGHQFPNYSSELNVNALLLGDSALYLCASSLGARTEAFFGQGTRLTVV.

Only a few counts were recorded for this clone. The CDR3 region is CASSYTSPSTDTQYF. In DNA form, the CDR3 reads TGTGCCAGCAGTTACACTAGCCCTAGCACAGATACGCAGTATTTT. The chain is built from TRBV6-6 and TRBJ2-3; TRBD2 might be the D (6 bases). The CDR3 runs to 15 residues. Germline values: CDR1 MNHNY, CDR2 SVGAGI (reference sequence). The ends were cut back, 2 bases at V and 0 bases at J, with 9 bases in the middle.

This clone came up once. The chain recombines TRBV7-3 with TRBJ2-5; 13 positions agree with TRBD2. The CDR3 runs 15 residues. The ends lost 5 bases at V and 4 bases at J; junction bases unmatched: 4. CDR1 is SGHTA, CDR2 FQGTGA, per germline. CDR3 amino acids: CASSTSGGAGETQYF. CDR3 sequence (DNA): TGTGCCAGCAGCACTAGCGGGGGGGCGGGAGAGACCCAGTACTTC.

This clone was detected once. The chain uses TRBV25-1 and TRBJ1-5; 8 nucleotides align to TRBD1. Germline assignment: CDR1 MGHDK and CDR2 SYGVNS. There are 16 residues in the CDR3. Losses at the gene ends were 1 base for V and 6 bases for J; bases not matched to a gene: 8. CDR3 residues: CASSESGQGGIQPQHF. DNA for the CDR3: TGTGCCAGCAGTGAATCAGGACAGGGAGGTATTCAGCCCCAGCATTTT.

V usage is TRBV5-1 and J usage is TRBJ1-2; D is possibly TRBD1 (6 bases). This CDR3 region has 14 residues. The germline CDR1 and CDR2 sequences are SGHRS and YFSETQ. Trimming cost V 4 bases and J 7 bases, with 17 bases left between them. CDR3: CASSVRQESAGYTF. In DNA form, the CDR3 reads TGCGCCAGCAGCGTACGACAGGAGAGTGCTGGCTACACCTTC.

CDR3 region: CASSYSGGLFF. CDR3 DNA: TGTGCCAGCAGTTACTCGGGGGGGCTGTTCTTC. The chain has TRBV6-5 and TRBJ2-1; D perhaps matches TRBD2 (7 bases). CDR1 and CDR2 (germline): MNHEY, SVGAGI. The CDR3 has 11 amino acids. V gave up 0 bases and J gave up 15 bases, with 9 bases separating them.

The rearrangement joins TRBV28 to TRBJ2-3; D is possibly TRBD2 (6 bases). The V end lost 2 bases, the J end lost 6 bases, and 9 bases lay between the germline ends. The germline CDR1 and CDR2 sequences are MDHEN and SYDVKM. The CDR3 has 13 amino acids. CDR3 coding DNA: TGTGCCAGCAGTTTAGCGGGGAGGGATACGCAGTATTTT. Amino acids: CASSLAGRDTQYF.

This chain joins TRBV2 and TRBJ2-7, with D possibly matching TRBD2 (6 bases). The CDR3 has 14 residues. Germline-derived CDR1 and CDR2 are SNHLY and FYNNEI. V lost 7 bases to trimming and J lost 3 bases, with 16 bases between them. The CDR3 DNA reads TGTGCCAGCATGACGCGGGAATTGGGCTACGAGCAGTACTTC. Protein sequence: CASMTRELGYEQYF.

The chain recombines TRBV7-6 with TRBJ2-5; a possible D gene is TRBD1 (7 bases). Trimming shortened V by 4 bases and J by 5 bases, and 20 bases separated the two germline ends. CDR1 SGHVS and CDR2 FNYEAQ come from the germline V gene. The CDR3 consists of 16 residues. This CDR3 is CASSSGSTGAGETQYF. As DNA, the CDR3 is TGTGCCAGCAGCTCCGGGAGTACAGGGGCTGGGGAGACCCAGTACTTC.

CDR3 bases: TGTGCCAGCAGCGTCGGAGCGGGAGGGCCGGGAGATACGCAGTATTTT. It yields the protein CASSVGAGGPGDTQYF. The chain combines TRBV9 with TRBJ2-3; 10 nucleotides match TRBD2. CDR1 and CDR2 (germline): SGDLS, YYNGEE. The CDR3 extends over 16 amino acids. V gave up 2 bases and J gave up 5 bases; unmatched junction bases: 8.

The gene calls are TRBV5-6 and TRBJ1-2; perhaps TRBD1 as D (6 bases). The CDR3 has 16 amino acids. Between the trimmed V and J ends, which lost 3 bases and 1 base, there was a span of 16 bases. Germline V CDR1 and CDR2: SGHDT, YYEEEE. CDR3 residues: CASSWEGGTLNYGYTF. In DNA, the CDR3 is TGTGCCAGCAGCTGGGAAGGGGGAACCCTTAACTATGGCTACACCTTC. Combining the CDR3 with reference TRBV5-6 and TRBJ1-2 gives the whole variable domain DAGVTQSPTHLIKTRGQQVTLRCSPKSGHDTVSWYQQALGQGPQFIFQYYEEEERQRGNFPDRFSGHQFPNYSSELNVNALLLGDSALYLCASSWEGGTLNYGYTFGSGTRLTVV.

The V and J genes are TRBV11-2 and TRBJ1-3; D possibly corresponds to TRBD1 (5 bases). The CDR3 sequence is 13 residues long. V was clipped by 5 bases and J by 3 bases, with 8 bases between them. The germline V gene encodes CDR1 SGHAT and CDR2 FQNNGV. CDR3 coding DNA: TGTGCCAGCAGCCGGGGCGGTGGAAACACCATATATTTT. Its protein product is CASSRGGGNTIYF.

This chain links TRBV30 with TRBJ2-5, with D hard to call. V lost 1 base, J lost 4 bases, and 13 bases lay in between. CDR3 length: 14 residues. Germline CDR1 is GTSNPN and CDR2 is SVGIG (reference sequence). The CDR3 coding sequence is TGTGCCTGGAGTGCCAAGGTCAGCTTAGAGACCCAGTACTTC. As protein: CAWSAKVSLETQYF.

The chain is built from TRBV6-6 and TRBJ1-5, with TRBD1 as a possible D gene (5 bases). The V end lost 8 bases, the J end lost 3 bases, and 14 bases lay between the germline ends. The CDR3 has 14 amino acids. Germline V gene sequence: CDR1 MNHNY, CDR2 SVGAGI (reference sequence). The CDR3 coding sequence is TGTGCCAGCGGCCAGGGAGTTTCCAATCAGCCCCAGCATTTT. Protein product: CASGQGVSNQPQHF.

The V gene is TRBV10-1, the J gene TRBJ2-1; unclear D gene. This CDR3 contains 14 residues. In germline, CDR1 is WNHNN, CDR2 SYGVQD (reference sequence). V dropped 4 bases and J dropped 8 bases, with 15 bases sitting between them. The CDR3 DNA reads as TGCGCCAGCAGTGGGACCATCTATCAGGATGAGCAGTTCTTC. Translating it yields CASSGTIYQDEQFF.